These 12 T cell receptor beta chains were sequenced from one sample in a study of T cells in Graves' hyperthyroidism and ophthalmopathy. Authors of the study amplified TCR beta CDR3 regions from RNA transcripts. Researchers ran a first-round RT-PCR on the TCR CDR3 using the HTBI primer set. Using its own MiXCR run on the multiplex PCR reads, TCRdb lists one record per CDR3 protein. The sample holds about 740,000 distinct CDR3 sequences, around 15% seen once. The sample taken for sequencing was blood. The receptors derive from a woman under 30 with Graves' hyperthyroidism.

At least ten counts were recorded for this clonotype. V is TRBV20-1 and J is TRBJ1-1, with D perhaps matching TRBD1 (6 bases). Germline V CDR1 and CDR2: DFQATT, SNEGSKA (reference sequence). The CDR3 consists of 15 residues. V dropped 0 bases and J dropped 3 bases, with 14 bases sitting between them. The CDR3 spells CSARDRGQSYTEAFF. The CDR3 nucleotides read TGCAGTGCTAGAGATCGAGGACAGTCCTACACTGAAGCTTTCTTT.

This clonotype has a count of ten or more. The rearrangement links TRBV20-1 to TRBJ2-3, with TRBD2 matching over 7 bases. CDR3 length equals 15 residues. CDR1 DFQATT and CDR2 SNEGSKA come from the germline V gene (reference sequence). The junction had 8 bases not matched to a gene; V was cut back by 5 bases and J by 0 bases. The CDR3 loop is CSASRLADSTDTQYF. In DNA form, the CDR3 reads TGCAGTGCTTCCCGGCTAGCGGACAGCACAGATACGCAGTATTTT.

This clonotype showed up many times. The V call is TRBV11-2, the J call TRBJ2-3; D unclear. The ends were cut back, 4 bases at V and 3 bases at J, with 5 bases in the middle. Germline V CDR1 and CDR2: SGHAT, FQNNGV. The CDR3 extends over 12 amino acids. CDR3 residues: CASSYLTDTQYF. Here the CDR3 DNA reads TGTGCCAGCAGCTACTTGACAGATACGCAGTATTTT.

This clonotype was recorded many times. The genes are TRBV2 and TRBJ2-1, with no clear D. This CDR3 comprises 10 residues. Germline V gives CDR1 SNHLY, CDR2 FYNNEI. V gave up 9 bases and J gave up 7 bases, with 7 bases separating them. The CDR3 is CARRLNEQFF. DNA of the CDR3: TGTGCCAGAAGACTTAATGAGCAGTTCTTC.

This chain uses TRBV27 with TRBJ2-3; TRBD2 matches at 7 bases. There are 15 residues in the CDR3. Germline values: CDR1 MNHEY, CDR2 SMNVEV (reference sequence). J was trimmed by 7 bases and V by 5 bases; bases with no gene match: 12. CDR3 sequence reads: CASSILAEGLNTQYF. The CDR3 DNA reads as TGTGCCAGCAGTATTCTAGCGGAGGGTCTTAATACGCAGTATTTT.

This clonotype was counted at least ten times. The rearrangement joins TRBV25-1 to TRBJ1-2, with D unclear. CDR3 length equals 15 residues. Trimming removed 5 bases from V and 4 bases from J, with 17 bases in between. Looked up from germline, CDR1 is MGHDK and CDR2 is SYGVNS. The CDR3 spells CASSPPGARSYGYTF. For the CDR3, the DNA is TGTGCCAGCAGTCCCCCGGGAGCCAGGTCCTATGGCTACACCTTC.

The rearrangement uses TRBV28 and TRBJ2-7; D remains ambiguous. V lost 5 bases to trimming and J lost 6 bases, with 11 bases between them. Germline CDR1 and CDR2: MDHEN and SYDVKM. The CDR3 has 12 residues. This CDR3 reads CASSPLGSEQYF. CDR3 DNA sequence: TGTGCCAGCAGTCCCCTCGGGTCCGAGCAGTACTTC.

This clonotype was counted ten times or more. V usage is TRBV20-1 and J usage is TRBJ1-1; D is uncertain. The germline CDR1 and CDR2 sequences are DFQATT and SNEGSKA (reference sequence). Trimming stripped 1 base from V and 3 bases from J, with 12 bases between. This CDR3 contains 14 residues. This chain's CDR3 is CSARGPGSHTEAFF. DNA of the CDR3: TGCAGTGCTAGAGGCCCGGGCAGCCACACTGAAGCTTTCTTT.

This clonotype was counted many times. The chain joins TRBV5-8 to TRBJ2-2, with TRBD2 as a possible D gene (5 bases). CDR1 is SGHTS and CDR2 is YDEGEE in the germline V gene. With 3 bases removed from V and 0 bases from J, the gap between germline ends came to 9 bases. CDR3 size: 15 residues. The CDR3 nucleotides are TGTGCCAGCAGCTCGGGATTCGCGAACACCGGGGAGCTGTTTTTT. Protein sequence: CASSSGFANTGELFF.

The V gene is TRBV6-1, the J gene TRBJ2-7, with D possibly TRBD1 on 5 matching bases. Trimming cost V 4 bases and J 0 bases, with 19 bases left between them. Germline lookup yields CDR1 MNHNS and CDR2 SASEGT. The CDR3 sequence is 17 residues long. The CDR3 nucleotides are TGTGCCAGCAGTGGGCCGGTAGGGGTCTTTTTCTCCTACGAGCAGTACTTC. Residues: CASSGPVGVFFSYEQYF.

This clonotype occurred many times. The chain is built from TRBV18 and TRBJ2-7, with 7 nucleotides matching TRBD1. This CDR3 contains 15 residues. Unmatched junction bases numbered 9, after V lost 2 bases and J lost 5 bases. Germline CDR1 reads KGHSH; CDR2 reads LQKENI. CDR3 region: CASSPWPDRVDEQYF. For the CDR3, the DNA is TGTGCCAGCTCACCATGGCCCGACAGGGTGGACGAGCAGTACTTC.

This clonotype has ten or more counts. The rearrangement links TRBV2 to TRBJ2-5, with TRBD1 matching over 10 bases. V shed 8 bases, J shed 5 bases, and the junction held 17 bases outside the gene matches. The CDR3 length is 17 residues. The germline V gene has CDR1 SNHLY and CDR2 FYNNEI. The CDR3 loop reads CASGGTGEGAKRETQYF. Here the CDR3 DNA reads TGTGCCAGCGGGGGGACAGGGGAGGGGGCTAAGCGGGAGACCCAGTACTTC. The full variable domain, its missing parts supplied by reference TRBV2 and TRBJ2-5, is EPEVTQTPSHQVTQMGQEVILRCVPISNHLYFYWYRQILGQKVEFLVSFYNNEISEKSEIFDDQFSVERPDGSNFTLKIRSTKLEDSAMYFCASGGTGEGAKRETQYFGPGTRLLVL.